Listed here are 31 T cell receptor beta chains from one sample, sequenced in a study of CD8 T cells in ankylosing spondylitis. TCRdb ran MiXCR on the 5' RACE reads and lists one entry per CDR3 protein. Found here are about 220,000 distinct CDR3 sequences, about 6.7% of them singletons; the top ten hold approximately 15%. These receptors have no identified antigens. Study conclusions and caveats: Ankylosing spondylitis blood appeared to carry a characteristic TCR beta motif of roughly eight highly homologous variants.

Sequencing input: blood, either unsorted or a sorted T cell fraction (not recorded which). These receptors all stem from a male donor with ankylosing spondylitis.

This clonotype was recorded many times. This chain joins TRBV5-1 and TRBJ2-4, with a possible D match to TRBD2 (6 bases). The CDR3 is 14 amino acids. Germline CDR1 reads SGHRS; CDR2 reads YFSETQ. Trimming left V 0 bases short and J 7 bases short, with 11 bases between. The CDR3: CASSLDGGLNIQYF. The CDR3 DNA reads as TGCGCCAGCAGCTTGGATGGGGGGTTGAACATTCAGTACTTC.

This clonotype was observed many times. The chain carries TRBV29-1 and TRBJ2-3; 9 bases align to TRBD1. The J segment lost 0 bases and the V segment lost 4 bases, leaving 11 bases of the junction unmatched. Germline V CDR1 and CDR2: SQVTM, ANQGSEA. This CDR3 comprises 17 residues. CDR3 loop: CSVVGLGQGFSTDTQYF. For the CDR3, the DNA is TGCAGCGTTGTCGGTTTGGGACAGGGCTTCAGCACAGATACGCAGTATTTT.

Ten or more counts support this clonotype. The J gene is TRBJ2-5, the V gene TRBV7-8; 9 bases match TRBD2. The CDR3 covers 16 residues. Germline V CDR1 and CDR2: SGHVS, FQNEAQ. J gave up 0 bases and V 5 bases, and 7 bases lay outside the gene matches. In DNA form, the CDR3 reads TGTGCCAGCAGCCGAAATAGCGGGAGCCACCAAGAGACCCAGTACTTC. Protein: CASSRNSGSHQETQYF.

Ten or more counts support this clonotype. This rearrangement joins TRBV24-1 to TRBJ2-2; D is ambiguous. CDR1 and CDR2 from the germline V gene are KGHDR and SFDVKD. This CDR3 is built from 12 residues. V lost 3 bases and J 9 bases, leaving 7 bases between the germline ends. CDR3 DNA: TGTGCCACCAGTGATGGGCTGCGGGAGCTGTTTTTT. It translates to CATSDGLRELFF.

This clonotype was detected ten times or more. The rearrangement links TRBV20-1 to TRBJ1-4; no firm D call. This CDR3 has 15 residues. Germline loops: CDR1 DFQATT, CDR2 SNEGSKA (reference sequence). Trimming removed 4 bases from V and 11 bases from J, with 23 bases in between. For the CDR3, the DNA is TGCAGTGCTAATCGCCGAACCGGGCCTTCGGGCAAACTGTTTTTT. Protein sequence: CSANRRTGPSGKLFF.

In its sample, this clonotype was seen many times. This chain uses TRBV6-4 with TRBJ2-4; 8 bases map to TRBD1. The germline V gene has CDR1 MRHNA and CDR2 SNTAGT. After removal of 5 bases from V and 0 bases from J, the junction contained 18 bases not matched to a gene. The CDR3 sequence is 20 residues long. Here the CDR3 DNA reads TGTGCCAGCAGTCCCCCTAAGGGACAGGCTTTCCAGCTAGCCAAAAACATTCAGTACTTC. Translating gives CASSPPKGQAFQLAKNIQYF.

This clonotype has a count of ten or more. The rearrangement links TRBV27 to TRBJ1-6; D gene ambiguous. The CDR3 extends over 17 amino acids. With 2 bases removed from V and 2 bases from J, the gap between germline ends came to 13 bases. Germline V gene data show CDR1 as MNHEY and CDR2 as SMNVEV (reference sequence). CDR3 in DNA: TGTGCCAGCAGTTTAAGGAGGGCGGGAGCCTATAATTCACCCCTCCACTTT. It translates to CASSLRRAGAYNSPLHF.

This clonotype has ten or more counts. This rearrangement joins TRBV4-2 to TRBJ2-7; tentatively, D is TRBD2 (5 bases). Trimming left V 0 bases short and J 1 base short, with 10 bases between. The CDR3 length is 15 residues. Germline CDR1 and CDR2: LGHNA and YNFKEQ. In DNA, the CDR3 is TGTGCCAGCAGCCAAGATAGAGGGTTATCCTACGAGCAGTACTTC. Its translation is CASSQDRGLSYEQYF.

The genes are TRBV20-1 and TRBJ2-1, with 15 nucleotides matching TRBD2. Germline V CDR1 and CDR2: DFQATT, SNEGSKA (reference sequence). J gave up 10 bases and V 0 bases, and 4 bases lay outside the gene matches. The CDR3 sequence is 15 residues long. CDR3 nucleotide sequence: TGCAGTGCTAGAGACCCGGGACTAGCGGGGGGAGAGCAGTTCTTC. Translation gives CSARDPGLAGGEQFF.

In its sample, this clonotype was seen many times. The chain is built from TRBV6-5 and TRBJ1-1; a possible D gene is TRBD1 (5 bases). The germline V gene encodes CDR1 MNHEY and CDR2 SVGAGI. CDR3 size: 13 residues. The germline V and J ends were trimmed by 2 bases and 6 bases, with 10 bases remaining between them. The CDR3 reads CASSYQDTSEAFF. CDR3 DNA sequence: TGTGCCAGCAGTTACCAGGACACCTCTGAAGCTTTCTTT.

This clonotype was seen ten or more times. The J gene is TRBJ2-1, the V gene TRBV6-5, with TRBD2 identical over 7 bases. The CDR3 consists of 15 residues. V lost 4 bases, J lost 8 bases, and 11 bases stayed unmatched. CDR1 and CDR2 (germline): MNHEY, SVGAGI. For the CDR3, the DNA is TGTGCCAGCAGTTCACCAGCGCGAGCGGGGTATGAGCAGTTCTTC. It specifies CASSSPARAGYEQFF.

This clonotype was recorded at least ten times. This chain links TRBV2 with TRBJ2-1, with 7 bases matching TRBD2. The CDR3 spans 15 residues. From germline, CDR1 is SNHLY and CDR2 FYNNEI. V shed 1 base, J shed 0 bases, and the junction held 0 bases outside the gene matches. The CDR3 loop is CASSEGGSSYNEQFF. CDR3 in DNA: TGTGCCAGCAGTGAAGGCGGGAGCTCCTACAATGAGCAGTTCTTC.

This clonotype came up a few times. The chain carries TRBV4-2 and TRBJ2-7, with TRBD2 as a possible D gene (5 bases). The V and J ends lost 4 bases and 0 bases respectively, with 22 bases between them. The CDR3 runs 18 residues. Germline assignment: CDR1 LGHNA and CDR2 YNFKEQ. The CDR3 spells CASSPIHAGAISSYEQYF. CDR3 sequence (DNA): TGTGCCAGCAGCCCCATCCATGCGGGCGCGATTAGCTCCTACGAGCAGTACTTC.

This clonotype was observed at least ten times. The rearrangement links TRBV20-1 to TRBJ2-1, with 11 positions matching TRBD2. The CDR3 has 12 amino acids. Trimming took 6 bases from V and 9 from J; bases not matched to a gene: 4. Germline assignment: CDR1 DFQATT and CDR2 SNEGSKA (reference sequence). CDR3 in DNA: TGCAGTGCCGGGGGACTAGCGGTTGAGCAGTTCTTC. Translating it yields CSAGGLAVEQFF.

Many counts were recorded for this clonotype. The genes are TRBV4-3 and TRBJ2-7; maybe TRBD2 (6 bases). CDR3 length: 15 residues. V lost 2 bases and J lost 3, with 14 bases in between. Germline V gene lookup returns CDR1 LGHNA and CDR2 YSLEER. The CDR3 DNA reads TGCGCCAGCAGCCAAACCTCGGCCGGGAGCTACGAGCAGTACTTC. Its protein is CASSQTSAGSYEQYF.

Many counts were recorded for this clonotype. This sequence joins TRBV28 and TRBJ1-1; D gene unclear. This CDR3 spans 13 amino acids. V lost 5 bases and J 4 bases, leaving 11 bases between the germline ends. Looked up from germline, CDR1 is MDHEN and CDR2 is SYDVKM. CDR3 nucleotide sequence: TGTGCCAGCAGTATCTCCCGAGTCACTGAAGCTTTCTTT. Its protein product is CASSISRVTEAFF.

This clonotype was seen ten or more times. The V and J genes are TRBV9 and TRBJ2-3; the match to TRBD1 covers 9 bases. The CDR3 has 18 amino acids. Germline V gene sequence: CDR1 SGDLS, CDR2 YYNGEE. Trimming cost V 4 bases and J 2 bases; bases outside gene matches: 14. The CDR3 loop reads CASSLRGTGFKDTDTQYF. CDR3 coding DNA: TGTGCCAGCAGCCTCCGCGGGACAGGGTTTAAGGACACAGATACGCAGTATTTT.

In this sample, this clonotype turned up many times. V usage is TRBV28 and J usage is TRBJ1-1; D might be TRBD1 (5 bases). V lost 3 bases, J lost 4 bases, and 9 bases lay in between. The CDR3 is made up of 13 amino acids. CDR1 and CDR2 (germline): MDHEN, SYDVKM. The CDR3 DNA sequence: TGTGCCAGCAGTTTGGGGGTGTCCACTGAAGCTTTCTTT. It codes for CASSLGVSTEAFF.

This clonotype occurred many times. The chain recombines TRBV9 with TRBJ2-7; TRBD2 might be the D (5 bases). In germline, CDR1 is SGDLS, CDR2 YYNGEE. Deletions cut 0 bases from V and 1 base from J, with 11 bases between. The CDR3 contains 15 residues. CDR3 nucleotide sequence: TGTGCCAGCAGCGTAGGCCCAGCGGCATCCTACGAGCAGTACTTC. Residues: CASSVGPAASYEQYF.

The chain recombines TRBV12-3 or TRBV12-4 with TRBJ2-1; D gene ambiguous. V lost 5 bases to trimming and J lost 10 bases, with 9 bases between them. The CDR3 is 11 residues long. The CDR3 bases are TGTGCCAGCAGTCGCCGACACGAGCAGTTCTTC. Its translation: CASSRRHEQFF.

This clonotype was counted ten times or more. The V call is TRBV7-9, the J call TRBJ1-3; D uncertain. The CDR3 has 14 residues. V was shortened by 1 base and J by 0 bases, with 4 bases between the two germline ends. Germline CDR1 SEHNR, CDR2 FQNEAQ (reference sequence). In DNA form, the CDR3 reads TGTGCCAGCAGCTTAGGGGGCTCTGGAAACACCATATATTTT. Protein: CASSLGGSGNTIYF.

V gene TRBV11-2 combines with J gene TRBJ2-7; D not resolved. CDR1 is SGHAT, CDR2 FQNNGV, per germline. The CDR3 has 16 amino acids. V was shortened by 5 bases and J by 5 bases, with 22 bases between the two germline ends. CDR3 protein: CASSHLDLAVGHEQYF. Written as DNA, the CDR3 is TGTGCCAGCAGCCACTTAGATCTGGCAGTGGGCCACGAGCAGTACTTC.

This clonotype was seen ten or more times. This chain's CDR3 is CASRHGNTEAFF. The DNA of the CDR3 is TGTGCCAGCAGACATGGGAACACTGAAGCTTTCTTT. The V gene is TRBV6-1, the J gene TRBJ1-1, with D uncertain. Per the germline V gene, CDR1 is MNHNS and CDR2 is SASEGT. The CDR3 spans 12 residues. The V end lost 6 bases, the J end lost 1 base, and 6 bases lay between the germline ends.

The chain carries TRBV20-1 and TRBJ1-2; D remains ambiguous. V lost 4 bases, J lost 7 bases, and 13 bases lay in between. The CDR3 consists of 12 residues. Germline values: CDR1 DFQATT, CDR2 SNEGSKA (reference sequence). DNA of the CDR3: TGCAGTGCTAAGTACGACGGCCCTGGCTACACCTTC. Encoded protein: CSAKYDGPGYTF.

In this sample, this clonotype turned up many times. The V and J genes are TRBV6-7 and TRBJ2-3; D not resolved. TRBV6-7 is given ORF status, its function remaining uncertain. Trimming shortened V by 7 bases and J by 2 bases, and 4 bases separated the two germline ends. The CDR3 sequence is 11 residues long. The CDR3 DNA sequence: TGTGCCAGCATGGCCACAGATACGCAGTATTTT. Protein: CASMATDTQYF.

The V and J genes are TRBV18 and TRBJ2-6; perhaps D is TRBD1 or TRBD2 (5 bases each). V dropped 2 bases and J dropped 4 bases, with 15 bases sitting between them. This CDR3 spans 17 amino acids. Germline CDR1 KGHSH, CDR2 LQKENI. CDR3 amino acids: CASSPTRGASGANVLTF. The CDR3 coding sequence is TGTGCCAGCTCACCAACGCGAGGGGCCTCCGGGGCCAACGTCCTGACTTTC.

This clonotype has more than one count but fewer than ten. The J gene is TRBJ1-1, the V gene TRBV7-9; no firm D call. The CDR3 consists of 14 residues. CDR1 is SEHNR, CDR2 FQNEAQ, per germline (reference sequence). V was cut by 5 bases and J by 3 bases, with 13 bases left in between. This chain's CDR3 is CASSQTGRDTEAFF. CDR3 in DNA: TGTGCCAGCAGCCAAACCGGAAGGGACACTGAAGCTTTCTTT.

The table lists this clonotype with a few counts. The CDR3 is CASSYGDHEQFF. The CDR3 bases are TGTGCCAGCAGTTATGGGGACCATGAGCAGTTCTTC. The chain links TRBV6-2 or TRBV6-3 to TRBJ2-1; D tentatively fits TRBD1 or TRBD2 (5 bases each). Between the trimmed V and J ends, which lost 3 bases and 8 bases, there was a span of 8 bases. The germline gives CDR1 MNHEY, CDR2 SVGEGT. The CDR3 is made up of 12 amino acids.

The table lists this clonotype with many counts. This chain links TRBV6-1 with TRBJ2-1; a possible D gene is TRBD2 (6 bases). CDR3 size: 16 residues. The germline gives CDR1 MNHNS, CDR2 SASEGT. Deletions cut 6 bases from V and 0 bases from J, with 15 bases between. The CDR3 sequence is CASSPRGLLSYNEQFF. The DNA for the CDR3 is TGTGCCAGCAGCCCACGGGGACTGCTCTCCTACAATGAGCAGTTCTTC.

This clonotype was observed many times. The rearrangement uses TRBV28 and TRBJ2-5; TRBD2 matches 7 bases. V dropped 5 bases and J dropped 5; count of bases not matched to a gene: 11. Germline CDR1 MDHEN, CDR2 SYDVKM. The CDR3 has 15 amino acids. The CDR3: CASSELLGGRETQYF. The CDR3 nucleotides are TGTGCCAGCAGTGAACTCTTGGGAGGGCGGGAGACCCAGTACTTC.

A word on this clonotype: A much bigger clone sits one base away, suggesting this may be a read error. It is unclear where the CDR3 begins or ends on the DNA, so no DNA is shown, and the CDR3 is as TCRdb lists it. The rearrangement joins TRBV9 to TRBJ2-1; the table names TRBD1, a call not compared with the DNA. The germline CDR1 and CDR2 sequences are SGDLS and YYNGEE. The CDR3 adds up to 15 amino acids, both ends counted. The CDR3 loop reads CASSVGGGTPNEQLF.